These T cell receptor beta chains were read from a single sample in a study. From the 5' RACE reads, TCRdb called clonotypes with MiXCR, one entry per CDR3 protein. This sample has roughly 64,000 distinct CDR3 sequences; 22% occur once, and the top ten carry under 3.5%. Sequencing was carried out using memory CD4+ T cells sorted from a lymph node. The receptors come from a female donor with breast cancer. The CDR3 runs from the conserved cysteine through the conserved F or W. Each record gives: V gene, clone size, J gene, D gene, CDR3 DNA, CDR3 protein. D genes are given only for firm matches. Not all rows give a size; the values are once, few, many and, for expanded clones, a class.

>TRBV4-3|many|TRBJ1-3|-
TGCGCCAGCAGCCAAGCAAGGGGGGGCACCATATATTTT
CASSQARGGTIYF
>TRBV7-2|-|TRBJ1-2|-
TGTGCCAGCAGCTCAACAGGGATCCACGGCTACACCTTC
CASSSTGIHGYTF
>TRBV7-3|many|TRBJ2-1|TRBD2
TGTGCCAGCAGCCCCGGGGGGACCTACAATGAGCAGTTCTTC
CASSPGGTYNEQFF
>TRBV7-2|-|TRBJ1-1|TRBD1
TGTGCCAGCAGCCCGGACAGGGGGCGCAGGGGGACTGAAGCTTTCTTT
CASSPDRGRRGTEAFF
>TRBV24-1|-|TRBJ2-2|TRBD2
TGTGCCACCAGTAAACCGGGACTAGGACAGCGCGGGGAGCTGTTTTTT
CATSKPGLGQRGELFF
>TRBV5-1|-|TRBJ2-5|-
TGCGCCAGCAGCAGATCACAAGAGACCCAGTACTTC
CASSRSQETQYF
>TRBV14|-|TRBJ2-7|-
TGTGCCAGCAGCCAAGTAAACAGTGACTACGAGCAGTACTTC
CASSQVNSDYEQYF
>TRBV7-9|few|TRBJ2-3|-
TGTGCCAGCAGCCCAGCGCCGGGACACGACACAGATACGCAGTATTTT
CASSPAPGHDTDTQYF
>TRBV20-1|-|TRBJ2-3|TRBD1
TGCAGTGGGACAGGGACTAGCACAGATACGCAGTATTTT
CSGTGTSTDTQYF
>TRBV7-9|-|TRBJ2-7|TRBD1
TGTGCCAGCAGCTTATTGGGGACAGGGGACGAGCAGTACTTC
CASSLLGTGDEQYF
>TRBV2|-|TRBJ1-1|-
TGTGCCAGCATGGAGAATATGAACACTGAAGCTTTCTTT
CASMENMNTEAFF
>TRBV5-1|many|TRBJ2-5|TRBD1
TGCGCCAGCAGCTTGGCAGGGGGAAAGACCCAGTACTTC
CASSLAGGKTQYF
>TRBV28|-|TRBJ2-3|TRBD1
TGTGCCAGCAGGCTCGGACAGGGCTCTAGCACAGATACGCAGTATTTT
CASRLGQGSSTDTQYF
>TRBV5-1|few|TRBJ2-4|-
TGCGCCAGCAGCTTGGTCAGTTCGGGTAGTGGCATTCAGTACTTC
CASSLVSSGSGIQYF
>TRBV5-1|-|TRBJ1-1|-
TGCGCCAGCAGCCTGAATGGACCACTGACTGAAGCTTTCTTT
CASSLNGPLTEAFF
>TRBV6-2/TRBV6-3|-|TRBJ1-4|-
TGTGCCAGCAGCACTGGACCACCTAATGAAAAACTGTTTTTT
CASSTGPPNEKLFF
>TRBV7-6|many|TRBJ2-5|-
TGTGCCAGCAGCGCCTGGGAGGAGACCCAGTACTTC
CASSAWEETQYF
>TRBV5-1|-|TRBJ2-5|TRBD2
TGCGCCAGCAGCTCTTCCGGGACTAGCGGGAGAGAGACCCAGTACTTC
CASSSSGTSGRETQYF
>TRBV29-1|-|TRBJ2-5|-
TGCGGCGTTGAGGGGGGAGGGGAGACCCAGTACTTC
CGVEGGGETQYF
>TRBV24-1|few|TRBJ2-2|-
TGTGCCACCAGAGATGACACCGGGGAGCTGTTTTTT
CATRDDTGELFF
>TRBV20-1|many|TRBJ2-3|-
TGCAGTGCTAGCTTGGTCTCAACAGATACGCAGTATTTT
CSASLVSTDTQYF
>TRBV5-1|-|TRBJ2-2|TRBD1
TGCGCCAGCAGCCCGACCGGGACAGTGAACACCGGGGAGCTGTTTTTT
CASSPTGTVNTGELFF
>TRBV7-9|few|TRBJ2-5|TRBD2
TGTGCCAGCAGCTTCGGGCGACTAGCGGGCAACCAAGAGACCCAGTACTTC
CASSFGRLAGNQETQYF
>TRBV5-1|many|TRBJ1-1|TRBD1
TGCGCCAGCAGCTTGGGGACAGGGATGGGGAACACTGAAGCTTTCTTT
CASSLGTGMGNTEAFF
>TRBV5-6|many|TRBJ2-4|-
TGTGCCAGCAGCTTAGAAGGCATTCAGTACTTC
CASSLEGIQYF
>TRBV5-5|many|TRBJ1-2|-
TGTGCCAGCAGCCAAGAGACAGGCCTCCTCTCTTATGGCTACACCTTC
CASSQETGLLSYGYTF
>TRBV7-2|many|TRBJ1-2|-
TGTGCCAGCAGCTTAAATGGCAGGAACTATGGCTACACCTTC
CASSLNGRNYGYTF
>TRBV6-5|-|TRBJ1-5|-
TGTGCCAGCAGTTCCGGGACGGCTGGGTGGCAGCCCCAGCATTTT
CASSSGTAGWQPQHF
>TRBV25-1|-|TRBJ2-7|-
TGTGCCAGTAGTAGTCCCTCCTACGAGCAGTACTTC
CASSSPSYEQYF
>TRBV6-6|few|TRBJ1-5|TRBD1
TGTGCCAGCGGACAGGGGGCCGTTCAGCCCCGGCATTTT
CASGQGAVQPRHF
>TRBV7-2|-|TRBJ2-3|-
TGTGCCAGCAGACTCCTTGGACAGTCCACAGATACGCAGTATTTT
CASRLLGQSTDTQYF
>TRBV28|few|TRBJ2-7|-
TGTGCCAGCACCACTATCGGCCGCAGCTACGAGCAGTACTTC
CASTTIGRSYEQYF
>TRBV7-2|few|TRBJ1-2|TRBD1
TGTGCCAGCAGCTTAGCGGGGGACAGCATTTATGGCTACACCTTC
CASSLAGDSIYGYTF
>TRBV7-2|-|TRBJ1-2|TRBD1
TGTGCCAGCAGCTCGGACAGGGGCCATGGCTACACCTTC
CASSSDRGHGYTF
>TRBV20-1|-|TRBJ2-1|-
TGCAGTGCTCCCTCCCCCTGGGGCACTAACAATGAGCAGTTCTTC
CSAPSPWGTNNEQFF
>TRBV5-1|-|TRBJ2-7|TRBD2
TGCGCCAGCAGCTTGGGACTACGCCCCGGGACTAGTTTCCACGAGCAGTACTTC
CASSLGLRPGTSFHEQYF
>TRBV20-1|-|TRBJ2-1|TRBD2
TGCAGTGCTAGTAGCGGGAGTTCGGTCTACAATGAGCAGTTCTTC
CSASSGSSVYNEQFF
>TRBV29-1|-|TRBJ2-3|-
TGCAGCGAATCACAGGGAGAGGCAGATACGCAGTATTTT
CSESQGEADTQYF
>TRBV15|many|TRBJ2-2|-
TGTGCCACCAGCAGAAGTGGCGCCGGGGAGCTGTTTTTT
CATSRSGAGELFF
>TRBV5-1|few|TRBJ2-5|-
TGCGCCAGCAGCTTGGCCCCTTTGCCCCAAGAGACCCAGTACTTC
CASSLAPLPQETQYF
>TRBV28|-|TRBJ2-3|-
TGTGCCAGCAGGACAACACTAAATACGCAGTATTTT
CASRTTLNTQYF
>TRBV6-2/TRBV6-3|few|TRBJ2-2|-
TGTGCCAGCAGTTACATGGCAGGGCGCGGTACCGGGGAGCTGTTTTTT
CASSYMAGRGTGELFF
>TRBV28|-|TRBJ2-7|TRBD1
TGTGCCAGCAGACTGACAGGGACCTACGAGCAGTACTTC
CASRLTGTYEQYF
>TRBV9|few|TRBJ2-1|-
TGTGCCAGCAGCCAGAGAAGTATGGGGGGCAAGCAGTTCTTC
CASSQRSMGGKQFF
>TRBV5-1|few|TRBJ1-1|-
TGCGCCAGCAGCGTCATGACAGGGAACACTGAAGCTTTCTTT
CASSVMTGNTEAFF
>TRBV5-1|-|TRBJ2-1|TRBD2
TGCGCCAGCAGCCCAGACCGGGGGAGGGACGCCAGATACAATGAGCAGTTCTTC
CASSPDRGRDARYNEQFF
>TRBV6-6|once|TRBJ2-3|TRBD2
TGTGCCAGCAGGCAGACTAGCGGGAGTGCGCAGTATTTT
CASRQTSGSAQYF
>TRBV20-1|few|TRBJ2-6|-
TGCAGTGCTAGCAACCCCAGGGGCTCTGGGGCCAACGTCCTGACTTTC
CSASNPRGSGANVLTF
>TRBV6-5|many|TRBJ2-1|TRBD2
TGTGCCACCATTAGGGCTAGCGGGAGTGGCGAGCAGTTCTTC
CATIRASGSGEQFF
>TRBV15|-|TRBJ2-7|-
TGTGCCACCAGCGTTGGAGGCTACGAGCAGTACTTC
CATSVGGYEQYF
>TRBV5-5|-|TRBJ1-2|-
TGTGCCAGCAGCCTGATGGGACTCGGATTGGGCTACACCTTC
CASSLMGLGLGYTF
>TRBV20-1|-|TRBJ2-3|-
TGCAGTGCTCCAGGACAAGGTGTCGATACGCAGTATTTT
CSAPGQGVDTQYF
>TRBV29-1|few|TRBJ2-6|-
TGCAGCGTTCAAAGGGCGTCTGGGGCCAACGTCCTGACTTTC
CSVQRASGANVLTF
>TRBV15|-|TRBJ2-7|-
TGTGCCACCAGCAGAGATCAGGGGAGGGAGCAGTACTTC
CATSRDQGREQYF
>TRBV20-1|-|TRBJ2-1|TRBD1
TGCAGTGCTATCCGGACAGGGGTTTTGTACTACAATGAGCAGTTCTTC
CSAIRTGVLYYNEQFF
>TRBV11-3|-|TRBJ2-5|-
TGTGCCAGCACCCCCGGGTTGGAAGAGACCCAGTACTTC
CASTPGLEETQYF
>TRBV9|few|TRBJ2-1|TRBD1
TGTGCCAGCAGCACGAGATCCCCGGGACAGGGTCACAATGAGCAGTTCTTC
CASSTRSPGQGHNEQFF